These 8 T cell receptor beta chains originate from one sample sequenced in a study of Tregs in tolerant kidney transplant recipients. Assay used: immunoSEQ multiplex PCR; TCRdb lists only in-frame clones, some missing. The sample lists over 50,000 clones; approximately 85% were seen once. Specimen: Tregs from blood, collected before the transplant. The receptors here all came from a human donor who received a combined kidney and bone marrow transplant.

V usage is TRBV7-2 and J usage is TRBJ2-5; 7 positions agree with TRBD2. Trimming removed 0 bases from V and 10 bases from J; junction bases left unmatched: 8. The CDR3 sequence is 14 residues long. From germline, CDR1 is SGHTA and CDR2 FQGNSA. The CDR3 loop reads CASSLAAGTGGQYF. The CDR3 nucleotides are TGTGCCAGCAGCTTAGCGGCAGGCACGGGGGGCCAGTACTTC.

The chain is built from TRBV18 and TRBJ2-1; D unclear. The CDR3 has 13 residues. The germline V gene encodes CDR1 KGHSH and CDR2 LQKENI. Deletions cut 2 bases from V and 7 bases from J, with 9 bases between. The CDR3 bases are TGTGCCAGCTCACCAACTACTCGGAATGAGCAGTTCTTC. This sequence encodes CASSPTTRNEQFF. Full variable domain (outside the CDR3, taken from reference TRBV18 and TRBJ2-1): NAGVMQNPRHLVRRRGQEARLRCSPMKGHSHVYWYRQLPEEGLKFMVYLQKENIIDESGMPKERFSAEFPKEGPSILRIQQVVRGDSAAYFCASSPTTRNEQFFGPGTRLTVL.

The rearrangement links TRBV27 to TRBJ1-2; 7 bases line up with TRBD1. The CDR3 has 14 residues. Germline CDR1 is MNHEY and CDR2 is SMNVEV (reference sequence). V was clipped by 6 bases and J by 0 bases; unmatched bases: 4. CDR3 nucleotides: TGTGCCAGCAGATCGACAGGGACTAACTATGGCTACACCTTC. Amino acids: CASRSTGTNYGYTF.

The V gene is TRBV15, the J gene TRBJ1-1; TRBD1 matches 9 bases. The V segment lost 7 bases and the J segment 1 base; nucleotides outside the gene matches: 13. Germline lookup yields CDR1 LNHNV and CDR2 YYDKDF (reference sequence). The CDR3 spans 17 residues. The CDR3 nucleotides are TGTGCCACCACCCCGGGACAGGGAAGGGTCAGGAACACTGAAGCTTTCTTT. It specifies CATTPGQGRVRNTEAFF.

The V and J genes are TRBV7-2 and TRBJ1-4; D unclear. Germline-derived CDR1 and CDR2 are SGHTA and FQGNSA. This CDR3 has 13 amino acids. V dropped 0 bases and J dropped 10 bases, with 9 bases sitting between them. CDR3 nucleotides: TGTGCCAGCAGCTTAGCGGGCCCTGGAAAACTGTTTTTT. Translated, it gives CASSLAGPGKLFF.

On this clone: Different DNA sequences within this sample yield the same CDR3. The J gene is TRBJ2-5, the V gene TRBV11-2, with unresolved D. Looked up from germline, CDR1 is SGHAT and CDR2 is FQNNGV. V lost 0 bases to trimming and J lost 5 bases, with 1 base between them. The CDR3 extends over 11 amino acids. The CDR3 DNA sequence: TGTGCCAGCAGCTTAGAGGAGACCCAGTACTTC. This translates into CASSLEETQYF. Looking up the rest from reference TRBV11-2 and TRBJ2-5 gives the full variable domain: EAGVAQSPRYKIIEKRQSVAFWCNPISGHATLYWYQQILGQGPKLLIQFQNNGVVDDSQLPKDRFSAERLKGVDSTLKIQPAKLEDSAVYLCASSLEETQYFGPGTRLLVL.

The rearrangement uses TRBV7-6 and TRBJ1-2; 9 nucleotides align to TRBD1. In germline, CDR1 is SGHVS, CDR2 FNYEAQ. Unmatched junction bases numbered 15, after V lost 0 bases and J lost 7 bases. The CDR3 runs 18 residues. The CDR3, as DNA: TGTGCCAGCAGCTTAGCCCCCGGGGCGGGACAGGGTAAAAGTGGCTACACCTTC. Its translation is CASSLAPGAGQGKSGYTF.

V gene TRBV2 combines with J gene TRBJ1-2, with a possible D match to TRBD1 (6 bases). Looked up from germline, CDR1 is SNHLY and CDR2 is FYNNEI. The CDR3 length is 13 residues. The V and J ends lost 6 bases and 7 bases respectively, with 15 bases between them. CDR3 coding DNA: TGTGCCAGCAGGGGGGCAGGGGTTGGTGGCTACACCTTC. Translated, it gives CASRGAGVGGYTF.